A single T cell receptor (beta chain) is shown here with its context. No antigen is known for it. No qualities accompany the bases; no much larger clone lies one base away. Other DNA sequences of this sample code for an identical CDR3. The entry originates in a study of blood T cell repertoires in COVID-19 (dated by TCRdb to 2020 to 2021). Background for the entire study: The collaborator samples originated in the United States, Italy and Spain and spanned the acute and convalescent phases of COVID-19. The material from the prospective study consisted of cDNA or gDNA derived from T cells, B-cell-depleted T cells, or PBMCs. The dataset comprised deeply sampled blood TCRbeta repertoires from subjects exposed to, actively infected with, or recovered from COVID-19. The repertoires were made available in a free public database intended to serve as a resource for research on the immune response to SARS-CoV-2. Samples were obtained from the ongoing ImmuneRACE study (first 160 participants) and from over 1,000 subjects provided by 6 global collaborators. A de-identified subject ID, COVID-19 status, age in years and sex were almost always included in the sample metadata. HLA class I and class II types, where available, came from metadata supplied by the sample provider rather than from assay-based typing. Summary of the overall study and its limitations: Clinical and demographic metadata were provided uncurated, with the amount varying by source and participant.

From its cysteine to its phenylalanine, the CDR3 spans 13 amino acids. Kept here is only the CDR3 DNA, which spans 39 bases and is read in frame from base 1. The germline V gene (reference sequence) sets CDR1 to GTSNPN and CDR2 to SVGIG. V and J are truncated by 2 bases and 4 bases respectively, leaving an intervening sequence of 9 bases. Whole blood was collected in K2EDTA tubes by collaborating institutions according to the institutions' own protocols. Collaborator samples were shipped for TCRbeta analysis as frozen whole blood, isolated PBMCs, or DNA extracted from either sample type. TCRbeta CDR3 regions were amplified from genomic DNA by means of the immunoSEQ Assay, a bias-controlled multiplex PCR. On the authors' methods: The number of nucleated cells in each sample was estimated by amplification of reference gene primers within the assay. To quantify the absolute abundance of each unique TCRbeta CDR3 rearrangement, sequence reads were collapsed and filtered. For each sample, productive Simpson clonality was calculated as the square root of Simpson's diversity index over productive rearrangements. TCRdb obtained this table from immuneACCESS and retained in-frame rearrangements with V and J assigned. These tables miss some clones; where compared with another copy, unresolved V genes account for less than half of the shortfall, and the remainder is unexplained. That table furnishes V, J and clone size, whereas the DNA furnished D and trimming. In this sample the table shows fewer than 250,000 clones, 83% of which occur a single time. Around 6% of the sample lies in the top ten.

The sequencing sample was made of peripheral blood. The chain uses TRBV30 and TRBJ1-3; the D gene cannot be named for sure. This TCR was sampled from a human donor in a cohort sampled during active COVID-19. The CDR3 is CAWSIAGGNTIYF. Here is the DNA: TGTGCCTGGAGTATAGCGGGAGGAAACACCATATATTTT.